The clone carrying this TCR beta chain was seen a handful of times. Its antigen is still unknown. This sample stems from a study of beta chain features in type 1 diabetes. Study-level results: Type 1 diabetes patients had moderately but significantly shorter TCRB CDR3s in all four CD4+ subsets. In the patient group, naive, central memory and Treg TCRB repertoires seemed more alike than in the healthy donor group.

Sequencing targeted expressed TCRB transcripts, as all isolated RNA had been reverse transcribed. Profiled with immunoSEQ multiplex PCR; TCRdb holds only in-frame clones, not every one. Here the sample spans 300,000 or so clones, around 15% being singletons. This TCR was recovered from a man in his thirties or forties with type 1 diabetes. The specimen sequenced was naive CD4+ T cells from blood.

CDR3 DNA: TGTGCCAGCAACAACCGAGGACAGCTTAACACTGAAGCTTTCTTT. Its protein product is CASNNRGQLNTEAFF. The V gene is TRBV6-1, the J gene TRBJ1-1; perhaps TRBD1 as D (6 bases). The CDR3 covers 15 residues. V was cut by 7 bases and J by 2 bases, with 17 bases left in between. Germline V gene data show CDR1 as MNHNS and CDR2 as SASEGT.